This TCR beta chain is from a study of T cell responses to AZD1222 COVID-19 vaccine. Study results and limitations: Most donors were white British and more were female, and clonal diversity was possibly underestimated. Spike-wide vaccine-associated CD4 TCRs dominated at 160-218 and 743-854.

On this clone: Its antigen is undetermined.

Here immunoSEQ multiplex PCR was the method, and the copy in TCRdb shows in-frame clones only, minus some. The sample has under 130,000 clones; around nine tenths are singletons. The V gene lost 2 bases and the J gene lost 0 bases, with 11 bases spanning the gap. The length of the CDR3 is 16 residues. Germline CDR1 and CDR2: KGHSH and LQKENI. This sample comprised peripheral blood, obtained on day 0 of AZD1222 vaccination. The TCR comes from an adult in good health. This chain uses TRBV18 with TRBJ1-3; D unresolved. The CDR3 sequence: CASSPSGENSGNTIYF. The CDR3 DNA reads as TGTGCCAGCTCACCATCTGGGGAAAACTCTGGAAACACCATATATTTT.